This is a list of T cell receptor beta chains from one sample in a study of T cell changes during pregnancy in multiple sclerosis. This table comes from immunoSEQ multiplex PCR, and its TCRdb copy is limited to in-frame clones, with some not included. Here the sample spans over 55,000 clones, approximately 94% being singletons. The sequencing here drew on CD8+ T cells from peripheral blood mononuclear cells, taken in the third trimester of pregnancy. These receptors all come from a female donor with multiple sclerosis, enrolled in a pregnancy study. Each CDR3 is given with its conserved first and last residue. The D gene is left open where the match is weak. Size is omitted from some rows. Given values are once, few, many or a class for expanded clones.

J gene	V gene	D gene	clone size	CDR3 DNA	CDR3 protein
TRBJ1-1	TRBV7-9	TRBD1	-	TGTGCCAGCAGCCCTGGACAGGGCTTGAACACTGAAGCTTTCTTT	CASSPGQGLNTEAFF
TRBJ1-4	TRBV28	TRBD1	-	TGTGCCAGCAGTTTGGGGACAGGGGGCTTTCGGGAAAAACTGTTTTTT	CASSLGTGGFREKLFF
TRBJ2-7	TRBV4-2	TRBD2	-	TGTGCCAGCAGCCATACTAGCGGGGAGCACAACGAGCAGTACTTC	CASSHTSGEHNEQYF
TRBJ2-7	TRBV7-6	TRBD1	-	TGTGCCAGCAGCAGGGGGACAGACTACGAGCAGTACTTC	CASSRGTDYEQYF
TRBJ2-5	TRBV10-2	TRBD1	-	TGCGCCAGCATGTATGACAGGGTGGAGGAGACCCAGTACTTC	CASMYDRVEETQYF
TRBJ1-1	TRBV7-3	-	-	TGTGCCAGCAGCTTAGGAGGGACCACTGAAGCTTTCTTT	CASSLGGTTEAFF
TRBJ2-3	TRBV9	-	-	TGTGCCAGCAGCGTAGAAGGAGGGTGGGATACGCAGTATTTT	CASSVEGGWDTQYF
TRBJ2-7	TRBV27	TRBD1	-	TGTGCCAGCAGTTTACAGGGGGTGGTTCACGAGCAGTACTTC	CASSLQGVVHEQYF
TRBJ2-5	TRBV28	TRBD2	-	TGTGCCACCGAAGGGGGACTAGCGGCCGGGGGGGGAGAGACCCAGTACTTC	CATEGGLAAGGGETQYF
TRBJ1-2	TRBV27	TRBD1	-	TGTGCCAGCAGTTTAAGAGGGACAGGGGATGGCTACACCTTC	CASSLRGTGDGYTF
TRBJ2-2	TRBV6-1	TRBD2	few	TGTGCCAGCAGTGAAGGACTAGCGGGAGCCGGGGAGCTGTTTTTT	CASSEGLAGAGELFF
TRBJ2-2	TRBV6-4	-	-	TGTGCCAGCAGTGAGACGAGCCAGGCGCCCGGGGAGCTGTTTTTT	CASSETSQAPGELFF
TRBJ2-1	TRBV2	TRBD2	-	TGTGCCAGCAGCGGGACTAGCGGGAGTATCGACAATGAGCAGTTCTTC	CASSGTSGSIDNEQFF
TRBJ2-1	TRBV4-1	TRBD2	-	TGCGCCAGCAGCCAGACCCGGGGACTAGCGGCTTACAATGAGCAGTTCTTC	CASSQTRGLAAYNEQFF
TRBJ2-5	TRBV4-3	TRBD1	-	TGCGCCAGCAGCCAAGACGCCCCCTCACAGGGGGAAAATCAAGAGACCCAGTACTTC	CASSQDAPSQGENQETQYF
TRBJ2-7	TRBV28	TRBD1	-	TGTGCCAGCAGTCCGGGACAGACCTTCTACGAGCAGTACTTC	CASSPGQTFYEQYF
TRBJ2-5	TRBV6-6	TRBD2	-	TGTGCCAGCAGTTACCGACTAGCTTCTGAGACCCAGTACTTC	CASSYRLASETQYF
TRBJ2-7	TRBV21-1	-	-	TGTGCCAGCAGTCCCCTGGCAACCTACGAGCAGTACTTC	CASSPLATYEQYF
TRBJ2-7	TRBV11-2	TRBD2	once	TGTGCCAGCAGCTTAGATTACCCCTATGCTAGCGGGAGGGCCTCCGAGCAGTACTTC	CASSLDYPYASGRASEQYF
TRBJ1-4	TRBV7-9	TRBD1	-	TGTGCCAGCAGCGCCCCGGGACAGTATAAGGAAAAACTGTTTTTT	CASSAPGQYKEKLFF
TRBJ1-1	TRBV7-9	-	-	TGTGCCAGCAGCTTAGGAGGGATTTTGGAGAATGAAGCTTTCTTT	CASSLGGILENEAFF
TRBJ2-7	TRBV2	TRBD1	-	TGTGCCAGCAGGGGACAGAACTACGAGCAGTACTTC	CASRGQNYEQYF
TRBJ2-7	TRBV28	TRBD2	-	TGTGCCAGCAGTTTTTGGGGAGGGACTAGCCAGAAGAGCTCCTACGAGCAGTACTTC	CASSFWGGTSQKSSYEQYF
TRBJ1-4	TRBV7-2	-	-	TGTGCCAGCAGCTTAGGCGCAGGGGTATCTGAAAAACTGTTTTTT	CASSLGAGVSEKLFF
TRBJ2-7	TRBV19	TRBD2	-	TGTGCCAGTAGTATAGCTCTAGCGGGTATCAACGAGCAGTACTTC	CASSIALAGINEQYF
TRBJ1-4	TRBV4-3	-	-	TGCGCCAGCAGCCAAGATACGAGCCCGCCGAATGAAAAACTGTTTTTT	CASSQDTSPPNEKLFF
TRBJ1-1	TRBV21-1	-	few	TGTGCCAGCAGCTCTCGACAGGGAAGCGGCACTGAAGCTTTCTTT	CASSSRQGSGTEAFF
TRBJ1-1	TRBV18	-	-	TGTGCCAGCTCTCCCGGTTTGGGGAGAACTGAAGCTTTCTTT	CASSPGLGRTEAFF
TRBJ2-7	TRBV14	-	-	TGTGCCAGCAGCCAGGGGTTACAGGGAAGTGAGGGCTACGAGCAGTACTTC	CASSQGLQGSEGYEQYF
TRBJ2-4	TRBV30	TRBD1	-	TGTGCCTGGAGTGTCGCCCCGGGACAGGGGGACATTCAGTACTTC	CAWSVAPGQGDIQYF
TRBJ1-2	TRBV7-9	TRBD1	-	TGTGCCAGCAGCCCCAGACAGGGCCCCTATGGCTACACCTTC	CASSPRQGPYGYTF
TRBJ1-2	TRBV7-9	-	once	TGTGCCAGCAGCTTCCAGGGTGGAGACTATGGCTACACCTTC	CASSFQGGDYGYTF
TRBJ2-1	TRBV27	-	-	TGTGCCAGCAGTTTAGCGGGGCTCCCTCAGAATGAGCAGTTCTTC	CASSLAGLPQNEQFF
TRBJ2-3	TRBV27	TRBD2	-	TGTGCCAGCAGTGAAGTACTAGCGGGAGATTGGGTAGATACGCAGTATTTT	CASSEVLAGDWVDTQYF
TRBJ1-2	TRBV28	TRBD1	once	TGTGCCAGCAGTTTAAGACAGGGGGGACAAACTAACTATGGCTACACCTTC	CASSLRQGGQTNYGYTF
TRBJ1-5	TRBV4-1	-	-	TGCGCCAGCAGCCAAGATCGGGGTTTAGAATTGAATCAGCCCCAGCATTTT	CASSQDRGLELNQPQHF